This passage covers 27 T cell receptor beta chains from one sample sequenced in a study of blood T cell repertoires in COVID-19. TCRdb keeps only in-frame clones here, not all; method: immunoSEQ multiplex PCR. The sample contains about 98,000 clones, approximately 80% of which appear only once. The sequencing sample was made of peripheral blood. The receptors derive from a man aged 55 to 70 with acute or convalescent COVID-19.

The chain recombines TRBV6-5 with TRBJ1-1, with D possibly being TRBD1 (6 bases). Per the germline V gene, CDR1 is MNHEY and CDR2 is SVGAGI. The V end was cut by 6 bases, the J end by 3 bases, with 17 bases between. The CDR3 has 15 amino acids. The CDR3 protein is CASSSTGKLDTEAFF. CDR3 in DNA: TGTGCCAGCAGCTCCACAGGGAAATTGGACACTGAAGCTTTCTTT.

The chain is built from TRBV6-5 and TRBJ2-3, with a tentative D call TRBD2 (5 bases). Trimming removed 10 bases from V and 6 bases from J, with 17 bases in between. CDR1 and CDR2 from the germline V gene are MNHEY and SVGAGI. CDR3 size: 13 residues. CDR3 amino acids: CATRELPLDTQYF. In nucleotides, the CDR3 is TGTGCCACGAGGGAACTCCCCCTGGATACGCAGTATTTT.

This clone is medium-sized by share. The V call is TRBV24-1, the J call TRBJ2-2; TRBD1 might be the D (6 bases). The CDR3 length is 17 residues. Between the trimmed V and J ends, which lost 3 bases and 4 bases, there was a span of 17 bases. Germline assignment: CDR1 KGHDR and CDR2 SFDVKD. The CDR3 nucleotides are TGTGCCACCAGTGATCAGGGTGGAACAGGGTCCACCGGGGAGCTGTTTTTT. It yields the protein CATSDQGGTGSTGELFF.

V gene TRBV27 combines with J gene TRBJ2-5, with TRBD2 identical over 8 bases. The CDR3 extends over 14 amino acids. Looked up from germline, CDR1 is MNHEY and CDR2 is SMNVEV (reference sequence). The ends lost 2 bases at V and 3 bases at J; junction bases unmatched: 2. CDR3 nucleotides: TGTGCCAGCAGTTTAAGAGCGGGGGAAGAGACCCAGTACTTC. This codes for CASSLRAGEETQYF.

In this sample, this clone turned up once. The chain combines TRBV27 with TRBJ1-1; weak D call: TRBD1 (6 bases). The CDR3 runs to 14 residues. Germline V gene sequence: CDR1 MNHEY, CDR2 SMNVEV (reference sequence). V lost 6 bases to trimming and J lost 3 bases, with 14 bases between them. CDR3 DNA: TGTGCCAGCAGCTATCTCAGGGGTGACACTGAAGCTTTCTTT. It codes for CASSYLRGDTEAFF.

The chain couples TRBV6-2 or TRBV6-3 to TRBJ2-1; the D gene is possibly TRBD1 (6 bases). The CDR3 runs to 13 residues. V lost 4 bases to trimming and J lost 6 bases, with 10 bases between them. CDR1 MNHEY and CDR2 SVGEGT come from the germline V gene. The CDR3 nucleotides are TGTGCCAGCAGTTTGCGAGGGGGCAATGAGCAGTTCTTC. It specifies CASSLRGGNEQFF.

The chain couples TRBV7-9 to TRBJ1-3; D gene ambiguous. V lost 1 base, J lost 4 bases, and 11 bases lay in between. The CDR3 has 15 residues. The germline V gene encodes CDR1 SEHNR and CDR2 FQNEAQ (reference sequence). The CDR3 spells CASSLGSSRGNTIYF. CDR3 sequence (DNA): TGTGCCAGCAGCTTAGGATCGTCGAGAGGAAACACCATATATTTT.

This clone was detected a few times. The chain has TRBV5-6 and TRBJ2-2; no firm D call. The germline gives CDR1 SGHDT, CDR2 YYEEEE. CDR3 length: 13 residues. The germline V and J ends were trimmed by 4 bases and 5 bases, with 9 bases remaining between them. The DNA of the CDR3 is TGTGCCAGCAGCCCAGGAAGAACCGGGGAGCTGTTTTTT. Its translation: CASSPGRTGELFF.

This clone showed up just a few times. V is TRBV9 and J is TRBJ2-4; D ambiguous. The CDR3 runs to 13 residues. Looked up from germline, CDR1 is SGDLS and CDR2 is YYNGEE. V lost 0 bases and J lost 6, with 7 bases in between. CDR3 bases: TGTGCCAGCAGCGTAGTTCAGGTAAACATTCAGTACTTC. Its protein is CASSVVQVNIQYF.

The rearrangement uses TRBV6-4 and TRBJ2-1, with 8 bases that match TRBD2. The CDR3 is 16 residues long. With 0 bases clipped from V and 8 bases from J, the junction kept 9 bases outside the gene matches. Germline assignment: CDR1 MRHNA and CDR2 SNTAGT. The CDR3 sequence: CASSDSMAGGLDEQFF. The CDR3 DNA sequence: TGTGCCAGCAGTGACTCGATGGCGGGGGGTCTGGATGAGCAGTTCTTC.

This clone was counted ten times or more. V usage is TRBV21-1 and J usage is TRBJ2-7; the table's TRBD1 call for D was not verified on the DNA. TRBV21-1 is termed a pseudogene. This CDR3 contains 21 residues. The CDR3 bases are TGTGCCAGCAGCACCCCTCCCTTCCGGACAGGGCCGACCGGGCGATTCTACGAGCAGTACGTC. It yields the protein CASSTPPFRTGPTGRFYEQYV.

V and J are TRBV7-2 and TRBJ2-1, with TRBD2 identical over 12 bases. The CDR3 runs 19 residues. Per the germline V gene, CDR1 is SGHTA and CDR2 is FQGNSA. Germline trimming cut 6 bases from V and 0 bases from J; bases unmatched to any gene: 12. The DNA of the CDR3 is TGTGCCAGCAGGGTAGGGGGACTAGCGGGTCTGAGCTCCTACAATGAGCAGTTCTTC. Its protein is CASRVGGLAGLSSYNEQFF.

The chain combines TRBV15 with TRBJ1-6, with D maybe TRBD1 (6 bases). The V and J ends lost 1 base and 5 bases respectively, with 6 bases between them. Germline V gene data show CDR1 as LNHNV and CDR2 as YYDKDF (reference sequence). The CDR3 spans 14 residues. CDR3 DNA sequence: TGTGCCACCAGCAGAGGACAGGATAATTCACCCCTCCACTTT. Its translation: CATSRGQDNSPLHF.

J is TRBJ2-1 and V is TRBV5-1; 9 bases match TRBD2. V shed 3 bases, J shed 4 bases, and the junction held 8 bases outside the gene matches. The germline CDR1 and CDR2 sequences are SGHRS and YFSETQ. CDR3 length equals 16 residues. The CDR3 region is CASSSLAGLQYNEQFF. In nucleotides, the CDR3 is TGCGCCAGCAGCTCCCTAGCGGGGCTCCAATACAATGAGCAGTTCTTC. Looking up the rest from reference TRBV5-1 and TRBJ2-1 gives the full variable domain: KAGVTQTPRYLIKTRGQQVTLSCSPISGHRSVSWYQQTPGQGLQFLFEYFSETQRNKGNFPGRFSGRQFSNSRSEMNVSTLELGDSALYLCASSSLAGLQYNEQFFGPGTRLTVL.

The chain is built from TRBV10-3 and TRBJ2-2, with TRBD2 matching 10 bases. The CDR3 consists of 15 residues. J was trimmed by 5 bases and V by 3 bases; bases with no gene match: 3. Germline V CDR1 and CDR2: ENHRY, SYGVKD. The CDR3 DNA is TGTGCCATCAGTGAACTAGCGGGGAATACCGGGGAGCTGTTTTTT. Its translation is CAISELAGNTGELFF.

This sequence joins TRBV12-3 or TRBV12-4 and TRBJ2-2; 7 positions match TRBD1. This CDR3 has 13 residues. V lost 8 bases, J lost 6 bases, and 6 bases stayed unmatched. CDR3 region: CASVKGASGELFF. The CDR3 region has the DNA TGTGCCAGCGTCAAGGGGGCATCCGGGGAGCTGTTTTTT.

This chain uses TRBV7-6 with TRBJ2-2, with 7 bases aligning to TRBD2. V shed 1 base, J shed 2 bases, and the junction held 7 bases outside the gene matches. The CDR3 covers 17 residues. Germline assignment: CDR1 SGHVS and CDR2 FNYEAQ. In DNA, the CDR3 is TGTGCCAGCAGCTTAGGGCCCCGGGACTACAACACCGGGGAGCTGTTTTTT. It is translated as CASSLGPRDYNTGELFF.

The CDR3: CASSGLAGVRDTQYF. The CDR3 DNA follows: TGTGCCAGCAGTGGACTAGCGGGAGTGAGAGATACGCAGTATTTT. The chain carries TRBV6-4 and TRBJ2-3; 12 nucleotides agree with TRBD2. Germline V gives CDR1 MRHNA, CDR2 SNTAGT. The CDR3 loop spans 15 amino acids. V dropped 4 bases and J dropped 5; count of bases not matched to a gene: 4.

As DNA, the CDR3 is TGTGCCTGGAGTGGGGGACTAGCGCCTAGCAATGAGCAGTTCTTC. This sequence encodes CAWSGGLAPSNEQFF. The rearrangement links TRBV30 to TRBJ2-1; TRBD2 aligns across 10 bases. This CDR3 is 15 amino acids long. V dropped 1 base and J dropped 6; count of bases not matched to a gene: 6. The germline V gene encodes CDR1 GTSNPN and CDR2 SVGIG (reference sequence).

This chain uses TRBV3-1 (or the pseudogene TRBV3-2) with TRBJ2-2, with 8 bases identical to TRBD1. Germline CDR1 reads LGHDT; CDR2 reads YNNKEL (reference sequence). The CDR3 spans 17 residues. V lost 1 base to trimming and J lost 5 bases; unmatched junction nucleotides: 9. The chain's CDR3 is CASSQVHQGARTGELFF. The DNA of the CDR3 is TGTGCCAGCAGCCAAGTGCACCAGGGGGCGAGGACCGGGGAGCTGTTTTTT.

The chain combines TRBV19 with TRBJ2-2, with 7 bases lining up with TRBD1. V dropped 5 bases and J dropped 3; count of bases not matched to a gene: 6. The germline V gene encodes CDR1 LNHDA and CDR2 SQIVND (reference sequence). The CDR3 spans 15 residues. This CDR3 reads CASSHDREYTGELFF. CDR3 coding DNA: TGTGCCAGTAGTCACGACAGGGAGTACACCGGGGAGCTGTTTTTT.

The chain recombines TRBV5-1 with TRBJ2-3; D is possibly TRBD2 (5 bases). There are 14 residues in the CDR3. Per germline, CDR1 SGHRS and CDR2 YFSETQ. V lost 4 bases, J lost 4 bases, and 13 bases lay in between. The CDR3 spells CASSPSLSADTQYF. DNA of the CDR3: TGCGCCAGCAGCCCTAGCCTAAGTGCAGATACGCAGTATTTT.

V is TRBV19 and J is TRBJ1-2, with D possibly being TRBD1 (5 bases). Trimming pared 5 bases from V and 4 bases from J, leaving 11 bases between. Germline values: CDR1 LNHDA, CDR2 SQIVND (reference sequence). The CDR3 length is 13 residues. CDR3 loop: CASSGAASYGYTF. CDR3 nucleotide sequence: TGTGCCAGTAGTGGGGCAGCAAGCTATGGCTACACCTTC.

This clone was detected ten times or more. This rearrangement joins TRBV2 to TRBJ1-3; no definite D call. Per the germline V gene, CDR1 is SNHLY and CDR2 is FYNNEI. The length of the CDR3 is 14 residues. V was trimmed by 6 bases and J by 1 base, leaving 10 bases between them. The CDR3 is CASRERESGNTIYF. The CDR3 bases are TGTGCCAGCAGAGAAAGGGAGTCTGGAAACACCATATATTTT.

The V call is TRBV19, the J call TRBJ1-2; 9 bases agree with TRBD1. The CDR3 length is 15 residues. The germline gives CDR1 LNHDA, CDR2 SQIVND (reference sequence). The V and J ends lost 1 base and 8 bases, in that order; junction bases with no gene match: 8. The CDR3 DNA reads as TGTGCCAGTAGTATAGCCCCGACAGGGGGGACGGGCTACACCTTC. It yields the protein CASSIAPTGGTGYTF.

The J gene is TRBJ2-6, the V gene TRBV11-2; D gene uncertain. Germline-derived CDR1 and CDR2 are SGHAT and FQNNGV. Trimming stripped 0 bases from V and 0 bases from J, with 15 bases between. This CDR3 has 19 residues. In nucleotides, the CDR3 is TGTGCCAGCAGCTTAGATTCCCGCCAACAGTTCTCTGGGGCCAACGTCCTGACTTTC. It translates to CASSLDSRQQFSGANVLTF.

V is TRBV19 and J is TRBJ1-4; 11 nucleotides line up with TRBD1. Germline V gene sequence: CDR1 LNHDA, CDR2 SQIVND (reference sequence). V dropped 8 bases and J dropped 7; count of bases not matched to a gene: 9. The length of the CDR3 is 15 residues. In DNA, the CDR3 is TGTGCCAGTTCGGACAGGGGGCAGGAAGGTGAAAAACTGTTTTTT. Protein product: CASSDRGQEGEKLFF.